This T cell receptor (beta chain) was recovered during a study of cytomegalovirus exposure and HLA in healthy donors. Findings of the study overall: Only CMV serostatus was available as immune exposure information.

The primer mix had 60 Vbeta and 13 Jbeta primers. Authors' analysis steps: In a later analysis, tens of millions of unique TCR beta chains included roughly 11 million shared by two or more donors. Only in-frame clones appear in the TCRdb table, and some are missing; sequencing was by immunoSEQ multiplex PCR. V, J and clone size reflect that table, while D and trimming were determined from the DNA. Of 170,000 or so clones in the sample, over 65% are singletons; the top ten hold 3.1%. CDR1 MNHEY and CDR2 SVGAGI come from the germline V gene. This CDR3 has 15 amino acids. The V segment lost 0 bases and the J segment 7 bases; nucleotides outside the gene matches: 3. About this clone itself: The antigen is undetermined.

This sequence joins TRBV6-5 and TRBJ1-6, with TRBD1 matching over 7 bases. Sequencing input: PBMCs. This receptor was identified in a middle-aged woman in good health and CMV-seronegative. DNA for the CDR3: TGTGCCAGCAGTTACTCGACAGGGTGGAATTCACCCCTCCACTTT. Protein: CASSYSTGWNSPLHF.